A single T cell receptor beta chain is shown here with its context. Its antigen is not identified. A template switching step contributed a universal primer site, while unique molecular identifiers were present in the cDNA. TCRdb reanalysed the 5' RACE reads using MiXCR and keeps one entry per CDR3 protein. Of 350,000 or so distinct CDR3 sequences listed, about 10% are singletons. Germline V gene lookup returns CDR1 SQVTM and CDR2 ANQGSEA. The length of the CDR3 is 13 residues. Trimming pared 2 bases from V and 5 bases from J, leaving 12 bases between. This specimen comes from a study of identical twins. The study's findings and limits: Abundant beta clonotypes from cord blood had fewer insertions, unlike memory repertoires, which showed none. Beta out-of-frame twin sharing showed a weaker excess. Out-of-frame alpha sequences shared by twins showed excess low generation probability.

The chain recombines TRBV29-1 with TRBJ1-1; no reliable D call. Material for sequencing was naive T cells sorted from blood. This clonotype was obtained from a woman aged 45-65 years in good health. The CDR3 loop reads CSVEPRTATEAFF. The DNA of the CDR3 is TGCAGCGTTGAACCACGAACAGCGACTGAAGCTTTCTTT.